This T cell receptor (beta chain) originates from a study of cytomegalovirus exposure and HLA in healthy donors. The wider study: Membership in the Caucasian-associated ancestry cluster was found for about four fifths of 350 to 450 genotyped donors.

The PCR made use of 60 Vbeta and 13 Jbeta primers. Libraries were prepared by immunoSEQ multiplex PCR; TCRdb keeps only in-frame clonotypes and omits some of them. The data show 90,000 to 140,000 clones, roughly three quarters seen once. Worth noting for this clone: Its antigen is not known.

The V end lost 5 bases, the J end lost 5 bases, and 7 bases lay between the germline ends. Germline V lookup: CDR1 LNHDA, CDR2 SQIVND (reference sequence). The CDR3 is 12 residues long. Study-level findings and limits: The Asian-associated ancestry cluster reportedly had fewer N-insertions than the approximately 700-donor mean in a later analysis.

The chain couples TRBV19 to TRBJ1-5; D remains unclear. The receptor's source is a man aged 25-45 years in good health and CMV-seronegative. The sample comprised PBMCs. CDR3 sequence reads: CASSYRDQPQHF. The DNA for the CDR3 is TGTGCCAGTAGTTACCGAGATCAGCCCCAGCATTTT.